Sequencing of this T cell receptor beta chain was carried out in a study of monozygotic twins with inflammatory bowel disease. Germline V gene data show CDR1 as MGHRA and CDR2 as YSYEKL. The CDR3 contains 13 residues. TCRalpha and TCRbeta cDNA went through two nested PCRs of approximately 16 and 10 cycles. Using the 5' RACE reads, TCRdb records one entry per CDR3 protein without DNA. This listing includes approximately 400,000 distinct CDR3 sequences. The chain employs TRBV4-1 and TRBJ2-7; the D call of TRBD1 rests on TCRdb alone, since no DNA is present to check it. The sequence derives from a human donor with ulcerative colitis or Crohn's disease, or a healthy co-twin of an affected twin (not recorded which). Material for sequencing was blood. Here the CDR3 reads CASSQLGGGEQYF.